The 24 T cell receptor beta chains presented below share a single source sample, sequenced in a study of blood T cell repertoires in COVID-19. Only in-frame clones appear in the TCRdb table, and some are missing; sequencing was by immunoSEQ multiplex PCR. The sample lists 270,000 or so clones, about 80% occurring once. Sequenced: PBMCs or T cells enriched from blood (not recorded which). Receptors were obtained from a man between 45 and 60 years old who had recovered from COVID-19.

J is TRBJ1-2 and V is TRBV7-8; D uncertain. V lost 3 bases to trimming and J lost 2 bases, with 16 bases between them. The V gene's germline CDR1 is SGHVS and CDR2 FQNEAQ. The CDR3 is 16 amino acids. The chain's CDR3 is CASSFGGYGSNYGYTF. The DNA for the CDR3 is TGTGCCAGCAGCTTTGGAGGGTACGGGTCAAACTATGGCTACACCTTC.

This clone came up many times. The rearrangement uses TRBV10-3 and TRBJ2-1; TRBD2 matches 9 bases. The trim removed 6 bases at V and 6 bases at J, leaving 6 bases unmatched. In germline, CDR1 is ENHRY, CDR2 SYGVKD. CDR3 length: 14 residues. The CDR3 DNA reads TGTGCCATCAGAGGAGCGGGGGGCCTCAATGAGCAGTTCTTC. It translates to CAIRGAGGLNEQFF.

The CDR3 nucleotides read TGTGCCAGCAGCCCCCACGGACAGGGGGGACATGAGCAGTTCTTC. It yields the protein CASSPHGQGGHEQFF. The V gene is TRBV7-3, the J gene TRBJ2-1; 10 nucleotides align to TRBD1. CDR1 SGHTA and CDR2 FQGTGA come from the germline V gene. V was clipped by 5 bases and J by 8 bases; unmatched bases: 9. The CDR3 sequence is 15 residues long.

This clone was observed a single time. The rearrangement uses TRBV7-2 and TRBJ2-1; TRBD2 agrees at 9 bases. Germline loops: CDR1 SGHTA, CDR2 FQGNSA. The V segment lost 7 bases and the J segment 3 bases; nucleotides outside the gene matches: 1. CDR3 length equals 13 residues. The CDR3 spells CASKLAGYNEQFF. The CDR3, as DNA: TGTGCCAGCAAACTAGCGGGCTACAATGAGCAGTTCTTC.

V gene TRBV6-1 combines with J gene TRBJ1-1; 7 bases are a match to TRBD1. Germline CDR1 MNHNS, CDR2 SASEGT. The trim removed 2 bases at V and 11 bases at J, leaving 8 bases unmatched. The CDR3 is made up of 13 amino acids. CDR3 nucleotide sequence: TGTGCCAGCAGTGAAACAGGGGTGCTTGATGCTTTCTTT. The encoded protein is CASSETGVLDAFF.

The J gene is TRBJ1-4, the V gene TRBV19; the D is unclear. This CDR3 has 15 residues. The V end was cut by 5 bases, the J end by 0 bases, with 10 bases between. Germline lookup yields CDR1 LNHDA and CDR2 SQIVND (reference sequence). The CDR3, as DNA: TGTGCCAGTAGTCTACGTCTTGCAACTAATGAAAAACTGTTTTTT. This encodes CASSLRLATNEKLFF. Based on the CDR3 plus reference TRBV19 and TRBJ1-4, the full variable domain is DGGITQSPKYLFRKEGQNVTLSCEQNLNHDAMYWYRQDPGQGLRLIYYSQIVNDFQKGDIAEGYSVSREKKESFPLTVTSAQKNPTAFYLCASSLRLATNEKLFFGSGTQLSVL.

The chain has TRBV3-1 (or the pseudogene TRBV3-2) and TRBJ2-7, with a possible D match to TRBD2 (6 bases). V shed 2 bases and J shed 6 bases, with 11 bases lying between them. Germline V gene sequence: CDR1 LGHDT, CDR2 YNNKEL (reference sequence). CDR3 size: 13 residues. The CDR3 DNA follows: TGTGCCAGCAGCCAAAACCTGGGAGGCGAGCAGTACTTC. This sequence encodes CASSQNLGGEQYF.

This clone was recorded many times. The chain has TRBV10-2 and TRBJ2-5, with TRBD2 matching over 15 bases. V shed 10 bases and J 5 bases; nucleotides not matched to a gene: 5. This CDR3 has 14 residues. CDR1 is WSHSY and CDR2 is SAAADI in the germline V gene. CDR3 sequence: CATGTSGRWETQYF. For the CDR3, the DNA is TGCGCCACCGGGACTAGCGGGAGGTGGGAGACCCAGTACTTC.

The chain carries TRBV7-9 and TRBJ1-4, with 8 nucleotides matching TRBD1. Trimming at V came to 5 bases and at J to 1 base, leaving 6 bases not matched to a gene. The CDR3 covers 16 residues. Germline CDR1 is SEHNR and CDR2 is FQNEAQ (reference sequence). CDR3 sequence: CASSPSDRGTNEKLFF. CDR3 in DNA: TGTGCCAGCAGCCCGTCTGACAGGGGAACTAATGAAAAACTGTTTTTT.

This sequence joins TRBV24-1 and TRBJ2-7, with a possible D match to TRBD1 (6 bases). Trimming took off 2 bases at V and 0 bases at J, with 16 bases between the two ends. The CDR3 consists of 17 residues. Germline V lookup: CDR1 KGHDR, CDR2 SFDVKD. The CDR3 region has the DNA TGTGCCACCAGTGATTACCCCAGGGGAGACAGCTCCTACGAGCAGTACTTC. This encodes CATSDYPRGDSSYEQYF.

The V gene is TRBV10-3, the J gene TRBJ2-3; D is possibly TRBD2 (6 bases). The V and J ends lost 3 bases and 5 bases respectively, with 18 bases between them. The CDR3 totals 16 residues. From germline, CDR1 is ENHRY and CDR2 SYGVKD. The CDR3 loop is CAISDLGLEGVDTQYF. In DNA form, the CDR3 reads TGTGCCATCAGTGATCTGGGACTGGAGGGAGTAGATACGCAGTATTTT.

V is TRBV4-1 and J is TRBJ2-1; TRBD1 aligns across 8 bases. With V trimmed by 6 bases and J by 3 bases, 10 bases remained unmatched. This CDR3 spans 16 amino acids. Per germline, CDR1 MGHRA and CDR2 YSYEKL. The CDR3 nucleotides are TGCGCCAGCAGTCAGAGGACAGGGAGTATCTACAATGAGCAGTTCTTC. Its translation: CASSQRTGSIYNEQFF.

The genes are TRBV7-3 and TRBJ2-3, with 7 bases aligning to TRBD2. The germline V gene has CDR1 SGHTA and CDR2 FQGTGA. V trimming: 5 bases; J trimming: 4 bases; junction bases outside the gene matches: 12. The CDR3 contains 16 residues. The DNA of the CDR3 is TGTGCCAGCAGCCCCAGAGCGGGAAACCTCCCAGATACGCAGTATTTT. This codes for CASSPRAGNLPDTQYF.

J is TRBJ1-2 and V is TRBV4-3, with D tentatively TRBD1 (5 bases). Germline loops: CDR1 LGHNA, CDR2 YSLEER. The CDR3 is made up of 13 amino acids. Trimming removed 1 base from V and 7 bases from J, with 10 bases in between. CDR3 bases: TGCGCCAGCAGCCAAGCAGGGATTACTGGCTACACCTTC. Its translation is CASSQAGITGYTF.

This chain connects TRBV24-1 to TRBJ2-1; 10 positions match TRBD1. The germline V gene has CDR1 KGHDR and CDR2 SFDVKD. The CDR3 runs 15 residues. The V segment lost 9 bases and the J segment 6 bases; nucleotides outside the gene matches: 10. This CDR3 reads CATGPDRGRFNEQFF. For the CDR3, the DNA is TGTGCCACCGGCCCTGACAGGGGGCGCTTCAATGAGCAGTTCTTC.

J is TRBJ2-7 and V is TRBV27; D may be TRBD1 (6 bases). Trimming took off 6 bases at V and 2 bases at J, with 17 bases between the two ends. Germline V gene sequence: CDR1 MNHEY, CDR2 SMNVEV (reference sequence). The CDR3 sequence is 15 residues long. CDR3 amino acids: CASRESDRPTYEQYF. The CDR3 region has the DNA TGTGCCAGCAGGGAATCGGACAGACCAACCTACGAGCAGTACTTC.

This clone was found once. The chain combines TRBV7-9 with TRBJ2-2; TRBD1 matches 10 bases. Unmatched junction bases numbered 12, after V lost 5 bases and J lost 6 bases. The CDR3 covers 17 residues. Per the germline V gene, CDR1 is SEHNR and CDR2 is FQNEAQ (reference sequence). Here the CDR3 DNA reads TGTGCCAGCAGCCCCGACCCTGGACAGGGGGTTGCCGGGGAGCTGTTTTTT. Residues: CASSPDPGQGVAGELFF.

The rearrangement joins TRBV2 to TRBJ2-7, with 8 bases lining up with TRBD1. The CDR3 has 14 residues. The V gene's germline CDR1 is SNHLY and CDR2 FYNNEI. Trimming at V came to 9 bases and at J to 1 base, leaving 8 bases not matched to a gene. This CDR3 is CARARDRSSYEQYF. The CDR3 DNA reads as TGTGCCAGAGCCCGGGACAGGTCTTCCTACGAGCAGTACTTC.

This clone occurred once. The J gene is TRBJ2-3, the V gene TRBV3-1 (or the pseudogene TRBV3-2); 8 bases map to TRBD1. The CDR3 is 16 amino acids. CDR1 and CDR2 (germline): LGHDT, YNNKEL (reference sequence). With V trimmed by 5 bases and J by 3 bases, 10 bases remained unmatched. Here the CDR3 reads CASSTRLDRETDTQYF. DNA for the CDR3: TGTGCCAGCAGCACCCGGCTGGACAGGGAAACAGATACGCAGTATTTT.

The V call is TRBV10-3, the J call TRBJ2-3; tentative D call: TRBD2 (6 bases). Trimming removed 8 bases from V and 4 bases from J, with 19 bases in between. Germline lookup yields CDR1 ENHRY and CDR2 SYGVKD. The CDR3 spans 15 residues. Here the CDR3 DNA reads TGTGCCATCCAACCAGGAGGGCCGCGGTCAGATACGCAGTATTTT. It translates to CAIQPGGPRSDTQYF.

The chain couples TRBV7-3 to TRBJ1-2, with D unclear. This CDR3 has 13 residues. Germline loops: CDR1 SGHTA, CDR2 FQGTGA. Trimming removed 1 base at V and 8 bases at J, with 11 bases between. The CDR3 DNA reads as TGTGCCAGCAGCTTAAGAAGGGAGAGCGGCTACACCTTC. Translation gives CASSLRRESGYTF.

A single count supports this clone. The chain couples TRBV7-6 to TRBJ2-7; TRBD2 aligns across 8 bases. CDR3 length: 15 amino acids. J was trimmed by 7 bases and V by 5 bases; bases with no gene match: 13. Per the germline V gene, CDR1 is SGHVS and CDR2 is FNYEAQ. CDR3 loop: CASSPGSGIKEEQYF. CDR3 bases: TGTGCCAGCAGCCCCGGTAGCGGGATTAAGGAGGAGCAGTACTTC. The whole variable domain, remainder taken from reference TRBV7-6 and TRBJ2-7, is GAGVSQSPRYKVTKRGQDVALRCDPISGHVSLYWYRQALGQGPEFLTYFNYEAQQDKSGLPNDRFSAERPEGSISTLTIQRTEQRDSAMYRCASSPGSGIKEEQYFGPGTRLTVT.

The rearrangement joins TRBV5-8 to TRBJ2-1; D is unresolved. Germline V gives CDR1 SGHTS, CDR2 YDEGEE. This CDR3 is built from 10 residues. V gave up 0 bases and J gave up 12 bases, with 4 bases separating them. The CDR3 region has the DNA TGTGCCAGCAGCTTGGTATGGCAGTTCTTC. Translation gives CASSLVWQFF.

The chain links TRBV5-1 to TRBJ1-2; 7 nucleotides line up with TRBD1. V was pared by 1 base and J by 6 bases, with 6 bases of the junction left unmatched. This CDR3 is built from 14 residues. Per the germline V gene, CDR1 is SGHRS and CDR2 is YFSETQ. The DNA for the CDR3 is TGCGCCAGCAGCTTGCAGGGGGTGTTGGATGGCTACACCTTC. Translated, it gives CASSLQGVLDGYTF.